Each of the 7 T cell receptor beta chains below was sequenced from the same sample in a study of metastatic and nonmetastatic thyroid tumors. TCRdb re-clonotyped the PCR reads through MiXCR. The sample has approximately 70,000 clones; roughly 4.1% are singletons. Treatment of any kind had been given to no patient before thyroid surgery. Sequencing was done on a sample of blood. The receptors originated from a female donor with papillary thyroid cancer or a benign thyroid nodule (not recorded which). Some clones in this sample may be carry-over from other donors' samples.

CDR3 sequence: CASSEWVGEAYNEQFF. The DNA of the CDR3 is TGTGCCAGCAGTGAATGGGTGGGAGAGGCCTACAATGAGCAGTTCTTC. The J gene is TRBJ2-1, the V gene TRBV6-1; D is possibly TRBD2 (5 bases). Germline V gene data show CDR1 as MNHNS and CDR2 as SASEGT. Trimming left V 2 bases short and J 2 bases short, with 13 bases between. The CDR3 totals 16 residues.

The chain recombines TRBV28 with TRBJ2-3, with D tentatively TRBD1 or TRBD2 (5 bases each). V lost 8 bases, J lost 3 bases, and 21 bases lay in between. From germline, CDR1 is MDHEN and CDR2 SYDVKM. CDR3 length: 16 amino acids. The chain's CDR3 is CASLEEGSLVTDTQYF. The DNA of the CDR3 is TGTGCCAGCTTAGAAGAGGGGAGTTTGGTTACAGATACGCAGTATTTT.

This clone was seen repeatedly, ten times or more. This sequence joins TRBV20-1 and TRBJ1-1; TRBD1 agrees at 7 bases. V lost 5 bases and J lost 0; bases outside the gene matches: 12. The CDR3 extends over 16 amino acids. CDR1 is DFQATT and CDR2 is SNEGSKA in the germline V gene (reference sequence). CDR3 protein: CSAEGAAHQVNTEAFF. DNA for the CDR3: TGCAGTGCTGAGGGGGCGGCCCACCAGGTGAACACTGAAGCTTTCTTT.

The chain uses TRBV6-1 and TRBJ2-7, with D unresolved. CDR3 length: 13 amino acids. The V end was cut by 5 bases, the J end by 0 bases, with 8 bases between. Germline V gene sequence: CDR1 MNHNS, CDR2 SASEGT. CDR3 protein: CASSKGSSYEQYF. DNA of the CDR3: TGTGCCAGCAGTAAGGGCAGCTCCTACGAGCAGTACTTC.

This clone was seen more than once but under ten times. A much larger clone sits a single nucleotide away, making a read error possible. The V and J genes are TRBV5-6 and TRBJ2-7; maybe TRBD2 (6 bases). CDR1 and CDR2 from the germline V gene are SGHDT and YYEEEE. CDR3 length equals 14 residues. V was pared by 4 bases and J by 2 bases, with 13 bases between. CDR3 protein: CASSTSRRPYEQYF. Written as DNA, the CDR3 is TGTGCCAGCAGCACTAGCAGGAGACCCTACGAGCAGTACTTC.

This clone was seen many times. Since the CDR3 does not end with the conserved phenylalanine or tryptophan, this likely comes from a read error. The V gene is TRBV24-1, the J gene TRBJ2-5; 15 bases map to TRBD2. The trim removed 4 bases at V and 5 bases at J, leaving 4 bases unmatched. The CDR3 runs to 16 residues. Germline V gene lookup returns CDR1 KGHDR and CDR2 SFDVKD. CDR3 bases: TGTGCCACCAGTGAGGGGACTAGCGGGAGGCGGGAGACCCAGTACCTC. Residues: CATSEGTSGRRETQYL.

This clone was recorded a few times. V and J are TRBV7-9 and TRBJ2-2; TRBD1 agrees at 7 bases. Germline V gene lookup returns CDR1 SEHNR and CDR2 FQNEAQ (reference sequence). After removal of 5 bases from V and 1 base from J, the junction contained 13 bases not matched to a gene. The CDR3 covers 18 residues. The CDR3 here is CASSPKVGTAVNTGELFF. In DNA, the CDR3 is TGTGCCAGCAGCCCTAAGGTCGGGACAGCGGTGAACACCGGGGAGCTGTTTTTT.